This entry features one TCR beta chain sequence. Antigen unknown. These data are taken from a study of T-cell reconstitution after alpha-beta-depleted transplantation in children. As it was prepared, the TCRbeta library received unique molecular identifiers. TCRdb re-called the PCR reads with MiXCR, one entry per CDR3 protein. The table records 300,000 to 400,000 distinct CDR3 sequences, over 20% of them present only once. Study-wide results and caveats: Alpha-beta T cells about two months after transplant reportedly derived from several hundred expanded graft clones.

V was clipped by 0 bases and J by 1 base; unmatched bases: 3. The CDR3 spans 17 residues. The V gene's germline CDR1 is SGHDT and CDR2 YYEEEE. The J gene is TRBJ2-3, the V gene TRBV5-6; 12 nucleotides line up with TRBD2. The TCR was taken from a male patient younger than 18 who had a stem cell transplant for acute lymphoblastic leukemia, so the T cells may come from the graft donor. The starting material was PBMCs, mostly from graft donor cells, obtained 180 days after TCRalphabeta/CD19-depleted stem cell transplant. CDR3 nucleotide sequence: TGTGCCAGCAGCTTGGAAGGGACTAGCGGGCGCACAGATACGCAGTATTTT. It is translated as CASSLEGTSGRTDTQYF.